The entry that follows covers one T cell receptor (beta chain) sequence. Its antigen is currently unknown. These data come from a study of OX40 agonist ivuxolimab in advanced cancers. Study-wide results and limits: At 0.1 to 3.0 mg/kg, CD4+ and CD8+ blood T cells expanded clonally by week 6.

Germline-derived CDR1 and CDR2 are LGHNA and YSLEER. With 0 bases removed from V and 0 bases from J, the gap between germline ends came to 9 bases. This CDR3 spans 15 amino acids. Clones were read by immunoSEQ multiplex PCR, and TCRdb kept only the in-frame ones, dropping some. The sample lists fewer than 55,000 clones; about 83% were seen once. The receptor comes from an adult with an advanced solid tumor such as melanoma, head and neck, liver or kidney cancer. The rearrangement links TRBV4-3 to TRBJ2-7; perhaps TRBD1 as D (5 bases). The material sequenced was CD4+ or CD8+ T cells sorted from blood, taken in a trial of the OX40 agonist ivuxolimab. CDR3 in DNA: TGCGCCAGCAGCCAAGAGGGGCAGAGCTCCTACGAGCAGTACTTC. Protein: CASSQEGQSSYEQYF.